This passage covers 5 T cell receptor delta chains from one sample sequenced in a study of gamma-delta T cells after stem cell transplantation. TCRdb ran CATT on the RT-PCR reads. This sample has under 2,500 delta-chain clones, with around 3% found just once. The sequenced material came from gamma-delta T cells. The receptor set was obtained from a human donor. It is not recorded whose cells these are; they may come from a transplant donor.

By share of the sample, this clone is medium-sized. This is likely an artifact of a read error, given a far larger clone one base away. The CDR3 DNA is TGTGCCCTTGAGACCCCTATATCCCACGCCGATAAACTCATCTTT. It encodes CALETPISHADKLIF. V is TRDV3 and J is TRDJ1; D not certain. Germline CDR1 is TVYSNPD and CDR2 is GDNSRS (reference sequence). The CDR3 runs to 15 residues. V lost 5 bases and J 3 bases, leaving 22 bases between the germline ends.

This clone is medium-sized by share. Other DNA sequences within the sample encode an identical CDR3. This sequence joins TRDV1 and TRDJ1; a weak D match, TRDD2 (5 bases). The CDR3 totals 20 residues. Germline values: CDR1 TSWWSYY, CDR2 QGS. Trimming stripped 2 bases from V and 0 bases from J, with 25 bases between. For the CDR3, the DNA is TGTGCTCTTGGGGAATGGCCTACAATTGTCCTCCCTCCGTACACCGATAAACTCATCTTT. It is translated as CALGEWPTIVLPPYTDKLIF.

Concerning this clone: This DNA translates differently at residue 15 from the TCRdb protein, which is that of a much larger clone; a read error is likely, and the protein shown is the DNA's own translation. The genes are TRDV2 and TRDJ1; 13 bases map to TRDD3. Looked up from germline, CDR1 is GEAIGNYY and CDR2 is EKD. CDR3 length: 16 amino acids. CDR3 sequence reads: CACDSLGDTGNDKLTF. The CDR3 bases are TGTGCCTGTGACTCACTGGGGGATACGGGTAACGATAAACTCACCTTT.

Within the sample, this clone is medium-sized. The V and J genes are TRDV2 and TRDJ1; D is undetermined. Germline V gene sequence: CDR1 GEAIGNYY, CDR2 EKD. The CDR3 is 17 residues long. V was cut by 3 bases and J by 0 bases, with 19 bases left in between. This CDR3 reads CACDSLKNQKYTDKLIF. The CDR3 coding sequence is TGTGCCTGTGACTCCCTAAAAAATCAAAAGTACACCGATAAACTCATCTTT.

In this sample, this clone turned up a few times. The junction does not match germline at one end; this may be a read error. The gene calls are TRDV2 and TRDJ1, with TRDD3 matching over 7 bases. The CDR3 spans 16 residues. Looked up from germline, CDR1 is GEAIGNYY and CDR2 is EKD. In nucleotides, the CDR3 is TGTGCCTGTGACCGTTTGGGGGAACGGGGGACCGATAAACTCATCTTC. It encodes CACDRLGERGTDKLIF.